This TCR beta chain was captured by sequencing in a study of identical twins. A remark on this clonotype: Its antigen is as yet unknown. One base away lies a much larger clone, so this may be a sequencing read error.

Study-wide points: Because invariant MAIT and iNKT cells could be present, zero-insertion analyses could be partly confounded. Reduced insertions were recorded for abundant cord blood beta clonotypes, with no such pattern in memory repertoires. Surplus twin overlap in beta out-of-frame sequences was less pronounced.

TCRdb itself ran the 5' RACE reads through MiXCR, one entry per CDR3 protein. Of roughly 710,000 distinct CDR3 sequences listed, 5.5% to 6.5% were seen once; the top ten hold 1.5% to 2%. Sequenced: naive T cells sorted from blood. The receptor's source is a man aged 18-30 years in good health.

The CDR3, as DNA: TGCGCCAGCAGCCAATCTAACGCGGGAGCCGGGGGAAATGAGCAGTTCTTC. It is translated as CASSQSNAGAGGNEQFF. The chain has TRBV4-1 and TRBJ2-1; TRBD2 matches at 7 bases. The ends lost 2 bases at V and 7 bases at J; junction bases unmatched: 14. The CDR3 totals 17 residues. The germline gives CDR1 MGHRA, CDR2 YSYEKL.